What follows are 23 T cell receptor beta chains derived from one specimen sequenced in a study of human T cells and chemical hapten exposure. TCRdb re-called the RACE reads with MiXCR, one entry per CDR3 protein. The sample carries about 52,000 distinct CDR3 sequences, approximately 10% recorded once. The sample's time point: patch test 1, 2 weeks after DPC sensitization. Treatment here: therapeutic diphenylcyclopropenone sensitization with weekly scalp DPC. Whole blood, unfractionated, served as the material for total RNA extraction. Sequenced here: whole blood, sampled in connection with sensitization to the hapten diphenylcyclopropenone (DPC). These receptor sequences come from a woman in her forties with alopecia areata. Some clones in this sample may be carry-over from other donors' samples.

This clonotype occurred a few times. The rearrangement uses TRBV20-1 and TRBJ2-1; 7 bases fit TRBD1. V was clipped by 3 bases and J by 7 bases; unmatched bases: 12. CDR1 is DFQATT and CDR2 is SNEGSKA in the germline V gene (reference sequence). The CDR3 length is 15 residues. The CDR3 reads CSASFRDRDWNEQFF. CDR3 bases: TGCAGTGCTAGCTTTAGGGACAGAGATTGGAATGAGCAGTTCTTC.

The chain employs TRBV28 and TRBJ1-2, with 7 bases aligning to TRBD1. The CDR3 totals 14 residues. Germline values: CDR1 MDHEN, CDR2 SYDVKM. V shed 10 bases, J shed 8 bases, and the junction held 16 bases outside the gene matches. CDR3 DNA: TGTGCCATCGGCCTTCCCGGACAGGCCCTAGGCTACACCTTC. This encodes CAIGLPGQALGYTF.

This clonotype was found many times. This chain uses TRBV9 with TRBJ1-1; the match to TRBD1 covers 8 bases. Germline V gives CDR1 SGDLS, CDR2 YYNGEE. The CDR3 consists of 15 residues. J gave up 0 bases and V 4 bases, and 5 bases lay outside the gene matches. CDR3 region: CASSPGQGVNTEAFF. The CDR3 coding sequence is TGTGCCAGCAGCCCTGGACAGGGCGTGAACACTGAAGCTTTCTTT.

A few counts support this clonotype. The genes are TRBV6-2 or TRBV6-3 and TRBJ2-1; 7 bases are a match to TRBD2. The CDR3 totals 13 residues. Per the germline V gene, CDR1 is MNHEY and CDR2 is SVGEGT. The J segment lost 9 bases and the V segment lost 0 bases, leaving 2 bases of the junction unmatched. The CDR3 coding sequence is TGTGCCAGCAGTTACTCTCCGGGGGGTGAGCAGTTCTTC. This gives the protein CASSYSPGGEQFF.

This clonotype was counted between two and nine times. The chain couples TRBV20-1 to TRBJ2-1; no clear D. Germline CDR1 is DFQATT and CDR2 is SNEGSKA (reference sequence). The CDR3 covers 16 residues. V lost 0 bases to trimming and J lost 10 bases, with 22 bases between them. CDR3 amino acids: CSAREGGRWSVDEQFF. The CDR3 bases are TGCAGTGCTAGAGAGGGCGGTCGGTGGTCGGTGGACGAGCAGTTCTTC.

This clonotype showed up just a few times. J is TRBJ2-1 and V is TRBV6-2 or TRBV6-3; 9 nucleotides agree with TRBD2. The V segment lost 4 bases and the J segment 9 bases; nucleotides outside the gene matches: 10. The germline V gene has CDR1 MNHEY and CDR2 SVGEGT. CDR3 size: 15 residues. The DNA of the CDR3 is TGTGCCAGCAGTTCTCGACTAGCGGCAAGTAGTGAGCAGTTCTTC. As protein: CASSSRLAASSEQFF.

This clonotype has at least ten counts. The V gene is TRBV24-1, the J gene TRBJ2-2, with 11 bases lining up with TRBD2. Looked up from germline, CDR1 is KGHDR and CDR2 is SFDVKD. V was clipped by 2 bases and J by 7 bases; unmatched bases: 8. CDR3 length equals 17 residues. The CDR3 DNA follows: TGTGCCACCAGTGATTCCCTAGCGGGAGGAAATGGCGGGGAGCTGTTTTTT. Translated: CATSDSLAGGNGGELFF.

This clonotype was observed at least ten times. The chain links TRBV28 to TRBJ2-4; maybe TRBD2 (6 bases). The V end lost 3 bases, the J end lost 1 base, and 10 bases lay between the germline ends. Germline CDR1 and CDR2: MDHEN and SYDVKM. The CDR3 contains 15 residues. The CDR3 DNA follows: TGTGCCAGCAGTTTTGGAGGGGCGGCCAAAAACATTCAGTACTTC. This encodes CASSFGGAAKNIQYF.

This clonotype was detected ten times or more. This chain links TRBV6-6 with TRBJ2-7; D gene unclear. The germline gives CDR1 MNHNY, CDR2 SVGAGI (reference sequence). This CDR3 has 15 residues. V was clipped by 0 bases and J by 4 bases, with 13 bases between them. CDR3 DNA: TGTGCCAGCAGTTACTCGAGAGGTTCGGGTTACGAGCAGTACTTC. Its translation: CASSYSRGSGYEQYF.

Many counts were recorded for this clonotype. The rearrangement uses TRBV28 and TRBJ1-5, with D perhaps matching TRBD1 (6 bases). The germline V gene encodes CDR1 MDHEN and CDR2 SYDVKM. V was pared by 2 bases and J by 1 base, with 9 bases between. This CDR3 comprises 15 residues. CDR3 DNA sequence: TGTGCCAGCAGTTTACCGGGGGCAAGCAATCAGCCCCAGCATTTT. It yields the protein CASSLPGASNQPQHF.

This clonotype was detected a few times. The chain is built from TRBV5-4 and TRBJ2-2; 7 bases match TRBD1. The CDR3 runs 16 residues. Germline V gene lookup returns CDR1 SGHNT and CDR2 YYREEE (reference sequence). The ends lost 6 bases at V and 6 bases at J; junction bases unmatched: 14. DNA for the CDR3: TGTGCCAGCACGCTAAAACAACAGGGGAGCGCCGGGGAGCTGTTTTTT. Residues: CASTLKQQGSAGELFF.

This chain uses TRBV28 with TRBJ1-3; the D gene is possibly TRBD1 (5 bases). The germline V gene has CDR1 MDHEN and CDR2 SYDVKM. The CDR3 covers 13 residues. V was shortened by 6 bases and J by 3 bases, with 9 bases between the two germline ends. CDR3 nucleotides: TGTGCCAGCAGCCAGGGATATGGAAACACCATATATTTT. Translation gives CASSQGYGNTIYF.

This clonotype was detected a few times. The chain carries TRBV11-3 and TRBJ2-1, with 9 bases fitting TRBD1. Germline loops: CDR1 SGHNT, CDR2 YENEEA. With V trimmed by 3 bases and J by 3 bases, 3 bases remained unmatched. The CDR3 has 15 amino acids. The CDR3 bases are TGTGCCAGCAGCTTTCCGGGACAGGGCTACAATGAGCAGTTCTTC. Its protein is CASSFPGQGYNEQFF.

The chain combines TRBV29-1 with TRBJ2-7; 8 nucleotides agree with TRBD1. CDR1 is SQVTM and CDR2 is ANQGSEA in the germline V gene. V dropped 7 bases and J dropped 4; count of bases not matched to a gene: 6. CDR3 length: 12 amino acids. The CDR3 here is CSGGQAFYEQYF. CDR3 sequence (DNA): TGCAGCGGGGGACAGGCGTTTTACGAGCAGTACTTC.

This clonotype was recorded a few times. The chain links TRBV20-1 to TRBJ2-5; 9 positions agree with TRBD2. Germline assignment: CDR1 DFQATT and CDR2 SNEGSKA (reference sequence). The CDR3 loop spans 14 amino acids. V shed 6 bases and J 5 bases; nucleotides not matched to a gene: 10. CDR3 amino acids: CSAAPSGGTETQYF. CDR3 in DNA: TGCAGTGCCGCCCCCAGCGGGGGGACGGAGACCCAGTACTTC.

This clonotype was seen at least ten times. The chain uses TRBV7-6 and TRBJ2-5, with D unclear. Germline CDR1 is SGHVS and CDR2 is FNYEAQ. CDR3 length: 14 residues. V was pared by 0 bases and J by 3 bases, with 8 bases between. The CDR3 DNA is TGTGCCAGCAGCTTAGCCGCTGGGAAAGAGACCCAGTACTTC. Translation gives CASSLAAGKETQYF.

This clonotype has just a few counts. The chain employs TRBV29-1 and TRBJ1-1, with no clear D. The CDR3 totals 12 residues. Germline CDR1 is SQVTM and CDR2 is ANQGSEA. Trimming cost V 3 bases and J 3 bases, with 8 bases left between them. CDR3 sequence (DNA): TGCAGCGTTGACGGGCCCGACACTGAAGCTTTCTTT. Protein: CSVDGPDTEAFF.

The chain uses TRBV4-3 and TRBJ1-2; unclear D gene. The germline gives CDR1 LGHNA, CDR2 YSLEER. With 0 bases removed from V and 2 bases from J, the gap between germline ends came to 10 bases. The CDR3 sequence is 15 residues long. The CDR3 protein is CASSQDTAGNYGYTF. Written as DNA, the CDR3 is TGCGCCAGCAGCCAAGATACGGCCGGGAACTATGGCTACACCTTC.

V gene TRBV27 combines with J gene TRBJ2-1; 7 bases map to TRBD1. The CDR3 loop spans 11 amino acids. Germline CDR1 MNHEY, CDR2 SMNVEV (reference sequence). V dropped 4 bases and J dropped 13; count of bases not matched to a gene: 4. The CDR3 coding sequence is TGTGCCAGCAGTTCGACAGGGAGCCAGTTCTTC. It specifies CASSSTGSQFF.

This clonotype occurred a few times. The CDR3 reads CASRPGQGAGASANEQFF. The CDR3, as DNA: TGTGCCAGCAGACCCGGACAGGGGGCGGGAGCTTCGGCCAATGAGCAGTTCTTC. The rearrangement uses TRBV13 and TRBJ2-1; TRBD1 agrees at 11 bases. V gave up 6 bases and J gave up 6 bases; unmatched junction bases: 16. CDR1 and CDR2 from the germline V gene are PRHDT and FYEKMQ (reference sequence). The CDR3 is 18 residues long.

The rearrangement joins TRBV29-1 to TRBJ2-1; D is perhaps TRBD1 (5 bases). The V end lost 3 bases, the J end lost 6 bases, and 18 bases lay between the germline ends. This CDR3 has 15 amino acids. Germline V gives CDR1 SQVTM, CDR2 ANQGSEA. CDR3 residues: CSVDQGITHGNEQFF. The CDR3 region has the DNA TGCAGCGTTGACCAGGGTATCACACACGGCAATGAGCAGTTCTTC.

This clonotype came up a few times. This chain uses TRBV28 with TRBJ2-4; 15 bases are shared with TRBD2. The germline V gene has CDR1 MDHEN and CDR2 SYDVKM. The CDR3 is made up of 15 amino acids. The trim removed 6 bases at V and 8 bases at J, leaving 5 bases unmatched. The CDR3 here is CASRRTSGRADIQYF. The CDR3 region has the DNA TGTGCCAGCAGGCGGACTAGCGGGAGGGCAGACATTCAGTACTTC. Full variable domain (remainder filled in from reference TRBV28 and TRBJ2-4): DVKVTQSSRYLVKRTGEKVFLECVQDMDHENMFWYRQDPGLGLRLIYFSYDVKMKEKGDIPEGYSVSREKKERFSLILESASTNQTSMYLCASRRTSGRADIQYFGAGTRLSVL.

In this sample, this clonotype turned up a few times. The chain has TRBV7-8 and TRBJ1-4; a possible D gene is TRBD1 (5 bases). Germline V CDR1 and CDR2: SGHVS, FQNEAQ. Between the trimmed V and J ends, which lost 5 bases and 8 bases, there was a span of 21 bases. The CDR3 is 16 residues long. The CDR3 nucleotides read TGTGCCAGCAGCCAGTTTACCCTTCAAGGGGTAGAAAAACTGTTTTTT. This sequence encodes CASSQFTLQGVEKLFF.